The 17 T cell receptor beta chains below all came from one sample that was sequenced in a study of shared clonotypes between healthy human individuals. Sequencing was performed with immunoSEQ multiplex PCR; in TCRdb, only in-frame clones are kept and a portion is missing. The sample records fewer than 400,000 clones, roughly 70% being singletons. The sequenced material came from memory CD4+ T cells sorted from blood. Noted subset: CD45RA-negative fraction. These TCRs come from a man younger than 45 in good health.

The V and J genes are TRBV28 and TRBJ2-2, with a weak D call TRBD1 (5 bases). Germline assignment: CDR1 MDHEN and CDR2 SYDVKM. Between the trimmed V and J ends, which lost 11 bases and 1 base, there was a span of 8 bases. CDR3 length: 12 residues. The CDR3 protein is CAGAVNTGELFF. The CDR3 coding sequence is TGTGCCGGGGCGGTGAACACCGGGGAGCTGTTTTTT.

This chain joins TRBV19 and TRBJ2-7, with 11 positions matching TRBD1. The CDR3 is made up of 14 amino acids. From germline, CDR1 is LNHDA and CDR2 SQIVND (reference sequence). V was clipped by 5 bases and J by 4 bases; unmatched bases: 4. In nucleotides, the CDR3 is TGTGCCAGTAGTCTCGGGACAGGGGGATACGAGCAGTACTTC. Translating it yields CASSLGTGGYEQYF.

This chain uses TRBV5-1 with TRBJ1-3, with D uncertain. Germline CDR1 is SGHRS and CDR2 is YFSETQ. V shed 4 bases and J shed 3 bases, with 8 bases lying between them. This CDR3 has 13 residues. The CDR3 loop is CASSPRHGNTIYF. The CDR3 DNA sequence: TGCGCCAGCAGCCCCAGGCATGGAAACACCATATATTTT.

This chain uses TRBV12-2 with TRBJ2-7; TRBD2 was called by the table and not checked on the DNA. TRBV12-2 is classified as a pseudogene. CDR3 length equals 16 residues. Here the CDR3 reads CASRQRGRWREAGQYF. DNA of the CDR3: TGTGCAAGTCGCCAACGAGGGCGTTGGCGGGAGGCCGGGCAGTACTTC.

The chain uses TRBV4-3 and TRBJ2-7, with 9 bases identical to TRBD1. This CDR3 has 15 amino acids. V shed 4 bases and J 3 bases; nucleotides not matched to a gene: 7. The V gene's germline CDR1 is LGHNA and CDR2 YSLEER. The chain's CDR3 is CASSLWGQGVYEQYF. The CDR3 region has the DNA TGCGCCAGCAGCCTTTGGGGACAGGGTGTCTACGAGCAGTACTTC.

V and J are TRBV6-1 and TRBJ1-5; D might be TRBD1 (5 bases). Germline loops: CDR1 MNHNS, CDR2 SASEGT. V was pared by 2 bases and J by 4 bases, with 9 bases between. The CDR3 is made up of 14 amino acids. The CDR3 sequence is CASSETRANQPQHF. CDR3 nucleotide sequence: TGTGCCAGCAGTGAAACCAGGGCAAATCAGCCCCAGCATTTT.

Points on this clone: One base away lies a much larger clone, so this may be a sequencing read error. The rearrangement uses TRBV11-2 and TRBJ1-1, with D unresolved. CDR3 length: 13 amino acids. From germline, CDR1 is SGHAT and CDR2 FQNNGV. With 2 bases removed from V and 1 base from J, the gap between germline ends came to 5 bases. The CDR3 region has the DNA TGTGCCAGCAGCTTATTGGGGAACACTGAAGCTTTCTTT. It is translated as CASSLLGNTEAFF. Full variable domain (outside the CDR3, taken from reference TRBV11-2 and TRBJ1-1): EAGVAQSPRYKIIEKRQSVAFWCNPISGHATLYWYQQILGQGPKLLIQFQNNGVVDDSQLPKDRFSAERLKGVDSTLKIQPAKLEDSAVYLCASSLLGNTEAFFGQGTRLTVV.

This clone was detected only a few times. The genes are TRBV10-1 and TRBJ1-1; D is ambiguous. The V end lost 0 bases, the J end lost 10 bases, and 12 bases lay between the germline ends. The CDR3 totals 13 residues. CDR1 WNHNN and CDR2 SYGVQD come from the germline V gene (reference sequence). CDR3 residues: CASSESRGFAAFF. The DNA of the CDR3 is TGCGCCAGCAGTGAGTCTAGAGGGTTCGCAGCTTTCTTT.

The chain employs TRBV9 and TRBJ2-3; 8 bases are shared with TRBD1. V lost 4 bases to trimming and J lost 4 bases; unmatched junction nucleotides: 8. Germline assignment: CDR1 SGDLS and CDR2 YYNGEE. This CDR3 is 15 amino acids long. CDR3 sequence (DNA): TGTGCCAGCAGCCCCCAGGGGGCTGTGCCAGATACGCAGTATTTT. It translates to CASSPQGAVPDTQYF.

The CDR3 reads CASSIGLAGPAYEQYF. In DNA form, the CDR3 reads TGCGCCAGCAGCATCGGACTAGCGGGACCCGCCTACGAGCAGTACTTC. The V and J genes are TRBV5-1 and TRBJ2-7, with 12 positions matching TRBD2. V lost 4 bases and J lost 2; bases outside the gene matches: 7. The CDR3 is 16 residues long. Germline CDR1 SGHRS, CDR2 YFSETQ.

J is TRBJ2-3 and V is TRBV19; the D gene is possibly TRBD1 (6 bases). Germline assignment: CDR1 LNHDA and CDR2 SQIVND (reference sequence). V lost 5 bases to trimming and J lost 5 bases, with 17 bases between them. The CDR3 sequence is 15 residues long. The CDR3 DNA sequence: TGTGCCAGTAGTGATACAGGGAAGTGGGAAGATACGCAGTATTTT. This gives the protein CASSDTGKWEDTQYF.

The chain carries TRBV14 and TRBJ2-1; D gene unclear. Trimming cost V 1 base and J 11 bases, with 12 bases left between them. CDR3 size: 13 residues. CDR1 and CDR2 (germline): SGHDN, FVKESK. The CDR3 bases are TGTGCCAGCAGCCAAGCCCTAAGGTATCAGCAGTTCTTC. Protein product: CASSQALRYQQFF. The full variable domain, in which reference TRBV14 and TRBJ2-1 provide the parts outside the CDR3, is EAGVTQFPSHSVIEKGQTVTLRCDPISGHDNLYWYRRVMGKEIKFLLHFVKESKQDESGMPNNRFLAERTGGTYSTLKVQPAELEDSGVYFCASSQALRYQQFFGPGTRLTVL.

This clone was observed at least ten times. CDR3 bases: TGTGCCAGCAGTGAAACGGGTTTTGAAAAACTGTTTTTT. Protein product: CASSETGFEKLFF. The chain has TRBV6-1 and TRBJ1-4, with unresolved D. Deletions cut 2 bases from V and 7 bases from J, with 8 bases between. Germline lookup yields CDR1 MNHNS and CDR2 SASEGT. The CDR3 runs 13 residues.

CDR3 coding DNA: TGTGCCAGCAGCCAAAGGGCAAATCAGCCCCAGCATTTT. Protein: CASSQRANQPQHF. The chain links TRBV4-2 to TRBJ1-5; no firm D call. CDR3 length: 13 amino acids. CDR1 LGHNA and CDR2 YNFKEQ come from the germline V gene. Trimming stripped 2 bases from V and 4 bases from J, with 6 bases between.

The chain is built from TRBV5-1 and TRBJ1-3, with 7 bases aligning to TRBD1. The CDR3 has 17 residues. In germline, CDR1 is SGHRS, CDR2 YFSETQ. V shed 3 bases, J shed 4 bases, and the junction held 13 bases outside the gene matches. The CDR3 region has the DNA TGCGCCAGCAGCTCACGTCCCGGGACAGTTTTCGGAAACACCATATATTTT. Its protein product is CASSSRPGTVFGNTIYF.

The chain links TRBV9 to TRBJ2-3; no clear D gene. From germline, CDR1 is SGDLS and CDR2 YYNGEE. Trimming cost V 0 bases and J 6 bases, with 11 bases left between them. The CDR3 has 14 amino acids. The CDR3 DNA is TGTGCCAGCAGCGTAGAGTCCATCCCCGATACGCAGTATTTT. It is translated as CASSVESIPDTQYF.

This sequence joins TRBV7-2 and TRBJ1-2; D might be TRBD1 (5 bases). This CDR3 spans 15 amino acids. V dropped 5 bases and J dropped 2 bases, with 15 bases sitting between them. The germline CDR1 and CDR2 sequences are SGHTA and FQGNSA. CDR3: CASSPQGSRNYGYTF. As DNA, the CDR3 is TGTGCCAGCAGCCCCCAGGGAAGTCGAAACTATGGCTACACCTTC.